These 32 T cell receptor beta chains were all obtained from the same sample, sequenced in a study of blood T cell repertoires in COVID-19. The repertoire was sequenced with immunoSEQ multiplex PCR; TCRdb's copy has only in-frame clones and lacks some. Here the sample spans approximately 59,000 clones, approximately 87% being singletons. Material: peripheral blood. These receptors came from a man between 40 and 49 years old with active COVID-19.

This chain connects TRBV4-2 to TRBJ1-3, with 7 bases that match TRBD1. This CDR3 contains 17 residues. Germline lookup yields CDR1 LGHNA and CDR2 YNFKEQ. V lost 3 bases to trimming and J lost 0 bases; unmatched junction nucleotides: 8. In nucleotides, the CDR3 is TGTGCCAGCAGCCATGGACCCCAGGGGGGCTCTGGAAACACCATATATTTT. This translates into CASSHGPQGGSGNTIYF.

The chain employs TRBV7-2 and TRBJ2-1; tentative D call: TRBD1 (6 bases). V dropped 7 bases and J dropped 4 bases, with 11 bases sitting between them. This CDR3 is built from 13 residues. Germline V gene lookup returns CDR1 SGHTA and CDR2 FQGNSA. The CDR3 is CASNEDSYNEQFF. In DNA, the CDR3 is TGTGCCAGCAACGAGGACAGTTACAATGAGCAGTTCTTC.

The V and J genes are TRBV18 and TRBJ2-7, with 8 bases lining up with TRBD1. Germline V gives CDR1 KGHSH, CDR2 LQKENI. The ends lost 4 bases at V and 2 bases at J; junction bases unmatched: 4. The length of the CDR3 is 14 residues. CDR3 coding DNA: TGTGCCAGCTCACTTCAGGGGGCTGCCTACGAGCAGTACTTC. Amino acid sequence: CASSLQGAAYEQYF.

The CDR3 coding sequence is TGCAGCGTTTCCGGGGGGGGAGACACTGAAGCTTTCTTT. This codes for CSVSGGGDTEAFF. The rearrangement joins TRBV29-1 to TRBJ1-1, with a weak D call TRBD1 (5 bases). The V and J ends lost 5 bases and 3 bases respectively, with 13 bases between them. The CDR3 consists of 13 residues. CDR1 is SQVTM and CDR2 is ANQGSEA in the germline V gene.

This clone was observed once. The chain employs TRBV10-1 and TRBJ2-5, with 9 bases aligning to TRBD1. V was clipped by 7 bases and J by 5 bases; unmatched bases: 5. From germline, CDR1 is WNHNN and CDR2 SYGVQD (reference sequence). The CDR3 covers 13 residues. The CDR3 region has the DNA TGCGCCAGCAACAGGGGGCCAGGGGAGACCCAGTACTTC. This encodes CASNRGPGETQYF.

The chain carries TRBV9 and TRBJ2-7; 7 bases are a match to TRBD1. The V and J ends lost 4 bases and 2 bases, in that order; junction bases with no gene match: 9. Germline CDR1 reads SGDLS; CDR2 reads YYNGEE. The CDR3 consists of 15 residues. This chain's CDR3 is CASSFRDRIPYEQYF. The CDR3 DNA sequence: TGTGCCAGCAGCTTCCGGGACAGAATCCCCTACGAGCAGTACTTC.

In DNA form, the CDR3 reads TGTGCCATCAGTCCTGACAGTACAAAGACCCAGTACTTC. Protein sequence: CAISPDSTKTQYF. The chain combines TRBV10-3 with TRBJ2-5; D possibly corresponds to TRBD1 (5 bases). V was cut by 5 bases and J by 6 bases, with 13 bases left in between. The germline V gene encodes CDR1 ENHRY and CDR2 SYGVKD. The CDR3 covers 13 residues.

The table lists this clone with a count of one. The genes are TRBV7-8 and TRBJ1-1; D gene uncertain. The V and J ends lost 7 bases and 1 base respectively, with 13 bases between them. Germline V gene data show CDR1 as SGHVS and CDR2 as FQNEAQ. The CDR3 has 14 amino acids. CDR3 DNA: TGTGCCAGCACCGTGACAACGGAGAACACTGAAGCTTTCTTT. Its translation: CASTVTTENTEAFF.

V and J are TRBV29-1 and TRBJ2-7; 7 nucleotides match TRBD1. The CDR3 is 12 amino acids. The germline CDR1 and CDR2 sequences are SQVTM and ANQGSEA. V gave up 4 bases and J gave up 1 base; unmatched junction bases: 1. The DNA for the CDR3 is TGCAGCGTTGGGGGACAGTCCTACGAGCAGTACTTC. Amino acids: CSVGGQSYEQYF.

The chain employs TRBV11-2 and TRBJ2-6; 7 nucleotides align to TRBD1. This CDR3 is built from 17 residues. V lost 2 bases and J lost 4; bases outside the gene matches: 8. The germline V gene has CDR1 SGHAT and CDR2 FQNNGV. CDR3 loop: CASSLWYRGAGANVLTF. DNA of the CDR3: TGTGCCAGCAGCTTATGGTACAGGGGTGCGGGGGCCAACGTCCTGACTTTC.

The chain links TRBV4-1 to TRBJ2-2, with 7 bases that match TRBD1. Per the germline V gene, CDR1 is MGHRA and CDR2 is YSYEKL. CDR3 size: 18 residues. With V trimmed by 4 bases and J by 6 bases, 17 bases remained unmatched. The CDR3 DNA sequence: TGCGCCAGCAGCCTCCCGGGACAGAGGGACAACGACGCCGGGGAGCTGTTTTTT. Amino acid sequence: CASSLPGQRDNDAGELFF.

This chain joins TRBV5-6 and TRBJ2-5; 8 bases are shared with TRBD1. CDR3 length: 18 residues. CDR1 is SGHDT and CDR2 is YYEEEE in the germline V gene. The ends lost 4 bases at V and 5 bases at J; junction bases unmatched: 19. The CDR3 region is CASSHRERRTGPTETQYF. The CDR3 DNA reads as TGTGCCAGCAGCCATAGGGAGCGAAGGACAGGGCCTACGGAGACCCAGTACTTC.

Here the CDR3 DNA reads TGTGCCAGCAGCCAAGAAGGCCGGCGGGACACAGATACGCAGTATTTT. Its translation is CASSQEGRRDTDTQYF. J is TRBJ2-3 and V is TRBV4-2, with D perhaps TRBD2 (6 bases). V was shortened by 0 bases and J by 2 bases, with 12 bases between the two germline ends. Per germline, CDR1 LGHNA and CDR2 YNFKEQ. CDR3 length equals 16 residues.

The chain employs TRBV25-1 and TRBJ1-2; D remains unclear. Germline CDR1 reads MGHDK; CDR2 reads SYGVNS. Trimming pared 5 bases from V and 4 bases from J, leaving 14 bases between. There are 14 residues in the CDR3. The CDR3 here is CASSFGISGYGYTF. Written as DNA, the CDR3 is TGTGCCAGCAGTTTTGGAATCTCGGGCTATGGCTACACCTTC.

This clone has more than one count but fewer than ten. The CDR3 sequence is CAIGTGRGNTEAFF. CDR3 coding DNA: TGTGCCATTGGGACAGGGAGGGGGAACACTGAAGCTTTCTTT. The rearrangement links TRBV10-3 to TRBJ1-1; 9 bases align to TRBD1. This CDR3 has 14 amino acids. Germline lookup yields CDR1 ENHRY and CDR2 SYGVKD. The V gene end was trimmed by 9 bases and the J gene end by 1 base; junction bases not matched to a gene: 6.

The rearrangement links TRBV7-9 to TRBJ2-7, with D perhaps matching TRBD1 (5 bases). V was pared by 6 bases and J by 2 bases, with 20 bases between. CDR3 length: 16 amino acids. Germline V gives CDR1 SEHNR, CDR2 FQNEAQ (reference sequence). For the CDR3, the DNA is TGTGCCAGCAGTCTAGTGGGGCCTGTTCAAGCCTACGAGCAGTACTTC. Translating gives CASSLVGPVQAYEQYF.

The chain has TRBV25-1 and TRBJ2-1; 10 nucleotides line up with TRBD1. The germline CDR1 and CDR2 sequences are MGHDK and SYGVNS. V lost 3 bases to trimming and J lost 10 bases; unmatched junction nucleotides: 12. CDR3 length equals 16 residues. This CDR3 reads CASSETTGGYHEEQFF. The CDR3 DNA is TGTGCCAGCAGTGAGACGACAGGGGGCTACCACGAGGAGCAGTTCTTC. The whole variable domain, remainder taken from reference TRBV25-1 and TRBJ2-1, is EADIYQTPRYLVIGTGKKITLECSQTMGHDKMYWYQQDPGMELHLIHYSYGVNSTEKGDLSSESTVSRIRTEHFPLTLESARPSHTSQYLCASSETTGGYHEEQFFGPGTRLTVL.

In DNA form, the CDR3 reads TGTGCCACCAGCAGACGTTCTCGGGCAACTAATGAAAAACTGTTTTTT. Its translation: CATSRRSRATNEKLFF. J is TRBJ1-4 and V is TRBV15, with unresolved D. The CDR3 contains 16 residues. Trimming left V 2 bases short and J 0 bases short, with 10 bases between. Germline assignment: CDR1 LNHNV and CDR2 YYDKDF (reference sequence). The full variable domain, rest sourced from reference TRBV15 and TRBJ1-4, is DAMVIQNPRYQVTQFGKPVTLSCSQTLNHNVMYWYQQKSSQAPKLLFHYYDKDFNNEADTPDNFQSRRPNTSFCFLDIRSPGLGDTAMYLCATSRRSRATNEKLFFGSGTQLSVL.

This chain uses TRBV4-2 with TRBJ2-2; a weak D match, TRBD2 (7 bases). This CDR3 region has 15 residues. CDR1 is LGHNA and CDR2 is YNFKEQ in the germline V gene. V was clipped by 5 bases and J by 5 bases, with 15 bases between them. In DNA form, the CDR3 reads TGTGCCAGCAGCTTCAACGGGGGGCTTACCGGGGAGCTGTTTTTT. It encodes CASSFNGGLTGELFF.

The chain recombines TRBV28 with TRBJ2-1; D is possibly TRBD2 (6 bases). With 4 bases removed from V and 0 bases from J, the gap between germline ends came to 22 bases. This CDR3 spans 19 amino acids. The germline V gene has CDR1 MDHEN and CDR2 SYDVKM. For the CDR3, the DNA is TGTGCCAGCAGTTCCTACGGGAGTTCGGCCGCAAGCTCCTACAATGAGCAGTTCTTC. This gives the protein CASSSYGSSAASSYNEQFF.

The chain combines TRBV6-7 with TRBJ2-3, with TRBD1 matching 10 bases. TRBV6-7 belongs to the ORF category, with a function that is uncertain. The V gene end was trimmed by 4 bases and the J gene end by 5 bases; junction bases not matched to a gene: 9. This CDR3 contains 16 residues. CDR3 sequence reads: CASSSHGTGDGDTQYF. CDR3 DNA sequence: TGTGCCAGCAGTTCGCACGGGACAGGGGATGGAGATACGCAGTATTTT.

This clone was observed a few times. The chain employs TRBV15 and TRBJ1-2; 9 nucleotides line up with TRBD1. The CDR3 is 20 amino acids. Looked up from germline, CDR1 is LNHNV and CDR2 is YYDKDF (reference sequence). The ends lost 0 bases at V and 8 bases at J; junction bases unmatched: 22. CDR3 residues: CATSREEGLGPTGGIAGYTF. The CDR3 coding sequence is TGTGCCACCAGCAGAGAAGAGGGTTTGGGGCCTACAGGGGGCATCGCAGGCTACACCTTC.

This clone was detected once. The gene calls are TRBV5-8 and TRBJ2-3; 7 nucleotides agree with TRBD1. Germline loops: CDR1 SGHTS, CDR2 YDEGEE. The CDR3 extends over 14 amino acids. The junction had 4 bases not matched to a gene; V was cut back by 5 bases and J by 1 base. The DNA of the CDR3 is TGTGCCAGCAGGTGGGACAGACGCACAGATACGCAGTATTTT. Its protein product is CASRWDRRTDTQYF.

The rearrangement links TRBV19 to TRBJ1-5; possibly TRBD1 for D (6 bases). V dropped 8 bases and J dropped 5 bases, with 10 bases sitting between them. This CDR3 region has 12 residues. Germline-derived CDR1 and CDR2 are LNHDA and SQIVND (reference sequence). This chain's CDR3 is CASLQGDQPQHF. As DNA, the CDR3 is TGTGCCAGTTTACAGGGAGATCAGCCCCAGCATTTT.

The V gene is TRBV7-3, the J gene TRBJ1-2; D unresolved. This CDR3 region has 14 residues. V lost 6 bases and J 4 bases, leaving 15 bases between the germline ends. The germline V gene has CDR1 SGHTA and CDR2 FQGTGA. Here the CDR3 DNA reads TGTGCCAGCAGTCCCACAGTTGGAAGCTATGGCTACACCTTC. Translation gives CASSPTVGSYGYTF.

The rearrangement uses TRBV28 and TRBJ1-4; D is perhaps TRBD1 (5 bases). Trimming stripped 6 bases from V and 6 bases from J, with 14 bases between. Per the germline V gene, CDR1 is MDHEN and CDR2 is SYDVKM. This CDR3 region has 14 residues. The CDR3 loop is CASSLGGGDEKLFF. For the CDR3, the DNA is TGTGCCAGCAGCCTCGGGGGAGGGGATGAAAAACTGTTTTTT. Drawing the rest from reference TRBV28 and TRBJ1-4, the complete variable domain is DVKVTQSSRYLVKRTGEKVFLECVQDMDHENMFWYRQDPGLGLRLIYFSYDVKMKEKGDIPEGYSVSREKKERFSLILESASTNQTSMYLCASSLGGGDEKLFFGSGTQLSVL.

The chain carries TRBV3-1 (or the pseudogene TRBV3-2) and TRBJ2-7; D gene unclear. Deletions cut 0 bases from V and 3 bases from J, with 9 bases between. The CDR3 spans 14 residues. CDR1 LGHDT and CDR2 YNNKEL come from the germline V gene (reference sequence). The CDR3 nucleotides are TGTGCCAGCAGCCAAGAGCAACAGTACTACGAGCAGTACTTC. Translated, it gives CASSQEQQYYEQYF.

This chain links TRBV19 with TRBJ1-5, with 9 bases aligning to TRBD1. The germline gives CDR1 LNHDA, CDR2 SQIVND (reference sequence). V lost 3 bases, J lost 4 bases, and 13 bases stayed unmatched. This CDR3 is built from 18 residues. The CDR3 reads CASSIPSGTGNRNQPQHF. CDR3 sequence (DNA): TGTGCCAGTAGTATTCCCTCCGGGACAGGGAATCGGAATCAGCCCCAGCATTTT.

The chain employs TRBV9 and TRBJ1-1; 8 nucleotides match TRBD1. Per germline, CDR1 SGDLS and CDR2 YYNGEE. The V gene end was trimmed by 0 bases and the J gene end by 5 bases; junction bases not matched to a gene: 6. This CDR3 contains 15 residues. CDR3 coding DNA: TGTGCCAGCAGCGTAGCTACAGGGGGTGGAACTGAAGCTTTCTTT. It translates to CASSVATGGGTEAFF.

The chain employs TRBV7-8 and TRBJ2-7, with TRBD1 identical over 10 bases. The V and J ends lost 7 bases and 4 bases, in that order; junction bases with no gene match: 7. Germline CDR1 and CDR2: SGHVS and FQNEAQ. The length of the CDR3 is 14 residues. This chain's CDR3 is CASKSPGQGYEQYF. In DNA, the CDR3 is TGTGCCAGCAAATCCCCGGGACAGGGGTACGAGCAGTACTTC. The full variable domain, its missing parts supplied by reference TRBV7-8 and TRBJ2-7, is GAGVSQSPRYKVAKRGQDVALRCDPISGHVSLFWYQQALGQGPEFLTYFQNEAQLDKSGLPSDRFFAERPEGSVSTLKIQRTQQEDSAVYLCASKSPGQGYEQYFGPGTRLTVT.

The chain links TRBV6-5 to TRBJ1-4; TRBD1 matches 10 bases. Germline CDR1 MNHEY, CDR2 SVGAGI. The ends lost 6 bases at V and 8 bases at J; junction bases unmatched: 9. The CDR3 spans 15 residues. CDR3 bases: TGTGCCAGCAGCCTAGGGACAGGGGTTCGGGAAAAACTGTTTTTT. It yields the protein CASSLGTGVREKLFF.

This sequence joins TRBV7-9 and TRBJ1-2, with 9 bases identical to TRBD1. Germline trimming cut 2 bases from V and 0 bases from J; bases unmatched to any gene: 1. The CDR3 extends over 15 amino acids. The V gene's germline CDR1 is SEHNR and CDR2 FQNEAQ (reference sequence). CDR3 residues: CASSLRTGANYGYTF. In nucleotides, the CDR3 is TGTGCCAGCAGCTTACGGACAGGGGCTAACTATGGCTACACCTTC.